This TCR beta chain was obtained from a study of blood T cell repertoires in COVID-19. Study context: In each case, the material was cDNA or gDNA derived from T cells, B-cell-depleted T cells, or PBMCs.

Per the original data handling: By means of reference gene primer amplification, nucleated cell counts were estimated. Measured with immunoSEQ multiplex PCR; TCRdb has only the in-frame clones, and not every one. V, J and clone size derive from that table, while D and trimming were established from the DNA sequence. The sample carries 450,000 or so clones, roughly 90% recorded once. V lost 0 bases, J lost 1 base, and 17 bases lay in between. The CDR3 is made up of 18 amino acids. Germline V gene lookup returns CDR1 SGHTA and CDR2 FQGTGA. The chain links TRBV7-3 to TRBJ2-3; a possible D gene is TRBD2 (5 bases). This sequence originates from a man between 18 and 35 years old with COVID-19, enrolled during active disease. The specimen was peripheral blood. CDR3 DNA: TGTGCCAGCAGCTTAACCGGCCCAGAGGGCTTTGGCACAGATACGCAGTATTTT. Protein product: CASSLTGPEGFGTDTQYF.